The 8 T cell receptor beta chains listed next were all sequenced from one sample in a study of T cells expressing NK-cell markers. TCRdb re-called the 5' RACE reads and gives one entry per CDR3 protein, without DNA. The record lists 500,000 to 600,000 distinct CDR3 sequences, of which the ten most abundant hold around 4%. Sequencing input: blood T cells: a sorted CD56 or NKG2C T cell subset, CD4+ or CD8+ T cells, or bulk PBMC T cells (not recorded which). The receptors here all came from a man aged 18 to 29 in good health.

The chain links TRBV19 to TRBJ2-3; the D call of TRBD2 rests on TCRdb alone, since no DNA is present to check it. The germline V gene has CDR1 LNHDA and CDR2 SQIVND (reference sequence). This CDR3 has 12 residues. The CDR3 here is CASGLVTDTQYF.

The CDR3: CASSDFSGNTIYF. The chain combines TRBV6-1 with TRBJ1-3. CDR1 MNHNS and CDR2 SASEGT come from the germline V gene. The CDR3 is 13 amino acids.

The V call is TRBV12-5, the J call TRBJ2-5; lacking DNA, the TRBD2 call made by TCRdb goes unchecked. CDR1 and CDR2 from the germline V gene are LGHNT and FRNRAP. The CDR3 loop spans 14 amino acids. CDR3 loop: CASGLTSGIETQYF.

The gene calls are TRBV12-3 or TRBV12-4 and TRBJ2-3; TCRdb's D call, TRBD1, is unchecked because there is no DNA. The CDR3 is made up of 15 amino acids. The CDR3 sequence is CASSFFPGGTDTQYF.

The chain couples TRBV24-1 to TRBJ2-5. In germline, CDR1 is KGHDR, CDR2 SFDVKD. The CDR3 spans 12 residues. CDR3 residues: CATSERQETQYF.

J is TRBJ2-3 and V is TRBV4-3; TCRdb lists TRBD1, though no DNA is available to test this call. The germline V gene encodes CDR1 LGHNA and CDR2 YSLEER. CDR3 length equals 15 residues. The CDR3 is CASSQGGQGSDTQYF.

This chain joins TRBV7-2 and TRBJ2-1; the TCRdb call, TRBD2, lacks DNA for checking. Germline V gene lookup returns CDR1 SGHTA and CDR2 FQGNSA. CDR3 length: 16 amino acids. The CDR3 loop is CASSPRPGLATNEQFF. Drawing the rest from reference TRBV7-2 and TRBJ2-1, the complete variable domain is GAGVSQSPSNKVTEKGKDVELRCDPISGHTALYWYRQSLGQGLEFLIYFQGNSAPDKSGLPSDRFSAERTGGSVSTLTIQRTQQEDSAVYLCASSPRPGLATNEQFFGPGTRLTVL.

This chain joins TRBV20-1 and TRBJ2-4. CDR1 is DFQATT, CDR2 SNEGSKA, per germline (reference sequence). The CDR3 is 11 residues long. The CDR3 sequence: CSARLDVIQYF.